This is a list of T cell receptor beta chains from one sample in a study of PD-1 blockade in classical Hodgkin lymphoma. Assay: immunoSEQ multiplex PCR; the TCRdb copy retains only in-frame clones and omits some. The table has over 90,000 clones, about 88% seen once. The source material was peripheral blood mononuclear cells (PBMCs), sampled before the second cycle of nivolumab. These receptors were taken from a human donor with classical Hodgkin lymphoma. Both conserved end residues are part of each CDR3. Each record gives: D gene, V gene, J gene, clone size, CDR3 DNA, CDR3 protein. The D gene is left open where the match is weak. Clone size is shown for a subset of rows, as once, few, many or a class of expanded clone.

NA	TRBV2	TRBJ2-7	NA	TGTGCCAGCAGTCTGAAGATTGTAGGGGTCGAGCAGTACTTC	CASSLKIVGVEQYF
NA	TRBV6-5	TRBJ1-2	NA	TGTGCCAGCAGTTACTCAGGGCAGGACGGCTACACCTTC	CASSYSGQDGYTF
TRBD2	TRBV10-2	TRBJ2-7	NA	TGCGCCAGCGAACTAGCGGGAGGCAACGAGCAGTACTTC	CASELAGGNEQYF
NA	TRBV9	TRBJ2-3	NA	TGTGCCAGCAGCGTAGTCGATACGCAGTATTTT	CASSVVDTQYF
TRBD1	TRBV28	TRBJ1-2	NA	TGTGCCAGCAGTTTTGGACAGGCCCCTTATGGCTACACCTTC	CASSFGQAPYGYTF
TRBD2	TRBV2	TRBJ2-7	NA	TGTGCCAGCAGTGAAGCGCGAGGACTAGCGGGAGTTGGAGCCGAGCAGTACTTC	CASSEARGLAGVGAEQYF
NA	TRBV5-1	TRBJ2-7	NA	TGCGCCAGCAGCTTATTAGGCGAGCAGTACTTC	CASSLLGEQYF
TRBD2	TRBV5-6	TRBJ2-7	NA	TGTGCCAGCAGCCGGGGACTAGCTTCCTACGAGCAGTACTTC	CASSRGLASYEQYF
NA	TRBV7-9	TRBJ2-5	NA	TGTGCCAGCGTAGGGCAGCAAGAGACCCAGTACTTC	CASVGQQETQYF
NA	TRBV28	TRBJ1-1	NA	TGTGCCAGCAGCCCTCTAGGAGAGAGAAACACTGAAGCTTTCTTT	CASSPLGERNTEAFF
TRBD1	TRBV28	TRBJ1-4	NA	TGTGCCAGCAGTTTAACAGGGGGCGTGTTGAAACTGTTTTTT	CASSLTGGVLKLFF
NA	TRBV6-6	TRBJ1-2	NA	TGTGCCAGCAGTTTCTTCGACAGCCGCTATGGCTACACCTTC	CASSFFDSRYGYTF
TRBD1	TRBV7-6	TRBJ1-1	NA	TGTGCCAGCAGCTTGGGACAGGGATTCGCAACTTTCTTT	CASSLGQGFATFF
NA	TRBV28	TRBJ1-5	NA	TGTGCCAGCAGTGGAGATGGGACGGCCAATCAGCCCCAGCATTTT	CASSGDGTANQPQHF
NA	TRBV10-2	TRBJ1-2	few	TGCGCCAGCAGTACCGGGAGCAGTTGGGGCTACACCTTC	CASSTGSSWGYTF
TRBD2	TRBV14	TRBJ2-7	few	TGTGCCAGCAGCCGAGCGGGGGACTACGAGCAGTACTTC	CASSRAGDYEQYF
TRBD1	TRBV7-2	TRBJ1-4	NA	TGTGCCAGCAGCTTAGAGACAGGGTGGAATGAAAAACTGTTTTTT	CASSLETGWNEKLFF
TRBD1	TRBV4-1	TRBJ1-6	NA	TGCGCCAGCAGCCAGGGACAGGGTTATAATTCACCCCTCCACTTT	CASSQGQGYNSPLHF
NA	TRBV28	TRBJ2-1	NA	TGTGCCAGCAGTTTGACAAACGCCCCCTACAATGAGCAGTTCTTC	CASSLTNAPYNEQFF
NA	TRBV9	TRBJ2-2	once	TGTGCCAGCAGCGTAGCCGGGGAGCTGTTTTTT	CASSVAGELFF
TRBD2	TRBV27	TRBJ2-3	few	TGTGCCAGCAGGGCGGGGGACCTTCTCACAGATACGCAGTATTTT	CASRAGDLLTDTQYF
NA	TRBV7-6	TRBJ2-2	NA	TGTGCCAGCAGCTTAGCGGGGGAGATAAACACCGGGGAGCTGTTTTTT	CASSLAGEINTGELFF
NA	TRBV6-4	TRBJ2-5	NA	TGTGCCAGCAGCACAGTACAGGGCCCAGCGTTCCAAGAGACCCAGTACTTC	CASSTVQGPAFQETQYF
NA	TRBV11-2	TRBJ2-7	NA	TGTGCCAGCAGCCGGGACACTCGGCAATACGAGCAGTACTTC	CASSRDTRQYEQYF
NA	TRBV27	TRBJ1-2	NA	TGTGCCAGCGCGTTGGGGGGGGGCTATGGCTACACCTTC	CASALGGGYGYTF
NA	TRBV15	TRBJ1-4	few	TGTGCCACCAGCAGAGAAAGAGGGCCGGGTAGTCTGAAACTGTTTTTT	CATSRERGPGSLKLFF
TRBD1	TRBV6-1	TRBJ1-6	NA	TGTGCCAGCGAGCGTACGGGACAGCAAAATTCACCCCTCCACTTT	CASERTGQQNSPLHF
NA	TRBV10-1	TRBJ2-2	NA	TGCGCCAGCAGTAGTTCGGTTCCCGGGGAGCTGTTTTTT	CASSSSVPGELFF
NA	TRBV19	TRBJ2-2	NA	TGTGCCAGTAGCCCCGGACCGGACGGGGAGCTGTTTTTT	CASSPGPDGELFF
NA	TRBV6-5	TRBJ1-3	NA	TGTGCCAGCAGTTACGGGGGTTCTAATGGAAACACCATATATTTT	CASSYGGSNGNTIYF
NA	TRBV28	TRBJ1-5	NA	TGTGCCAGCAGTTTGGTGCGTAATCAGCCCCAGCATTTT	CASSLVRNQPQHF
NA	TRBV7-9	TRBJ1-5	NA	TGTGCCAGCAGCTTCGGACAGAATCAGCCCCAGCATTTT	CASSFGQNQPQHF
TRBD2	TRBV11-2	TRBJ2-3	NA	TGTGCCAGCAGCCCAACTAGCGGGGGGGTGACAGATACGCAGTATTTT	CASSPTSGGVTDTQYF
NA	TRBV5-1	TRBJ2-7	NA	TGCGCCAGCAGCTTGGGTCTAGCCAGTTACGAGCAGTACTTC	CASSLGLASYEQYF
NA	TRBV14	TRBJ2-3	NA	TGTGCCAGCAGCCAAGGGGGAAGGCATCCTAGCACAGATACGCAGTATTTT	CASSQGGRHPSTDTQYF
NA	TRBV20-1	TRBJ2-7	NA	TGCAGCCCCGAAGGTGACGAGCAGTACTTC	CSPEGDEQYF
NA	TRBV6-1	TRBJ1-5	NA	TGTGCCAGCAGTGAATTTGGGGGTAGCAATCAGCCCCAGCATTTT	CASSEFGGSNQPQHF
TRBD1	TRBV4-1	TRBJ2-7	NA	TGCGCCAGCAGCCAAGTGGGACAGGGCGGCTACGAGCAGTACTTC	CASSQVGQGGYEQYF
TRBD1	TRBV6-5	TRBJ1-3	NA	TGTGCCAGCAGTGCGACAGGGACCGTGAATTTT	CASSATGTVNF
TRBD2	TRBV9	TRBJ2-3	NA	TGTGCCAGCAGCGTCTATAGCGGGGGCTCAGATACGCAGTATTTT	CASSVYSGGSDTQYF
NA	TRBV4-1	TRBJ1-3	NA	TGCGCCAGCAGCCAAGATAGCGGAAACACCATATATTTT	CASSQDSGNTIYF
NA	TRBV7-6	TRBJ2-7	once	TGTGCCAGCAGCTCGGACCGCTACGAGCAGTACTTC	CASSSDRYEQYF
TRBD2	TRBV6-1	TRBJ2-7	NA	TGTGCCAGCAGTTCTGGACTAGCGGGATTCTACGAGCAGTACTTC	CASSSGLAGFYEQYF
NA	TRBV19	TRBJ1-6	NA	TGTGCCACAAGCCCTCCGGGACGACTAGACTTT	CATSPPGRLDF
TRBD2	TRBV29-1	TRBJ2-7	NA	TGCAGCGTGGATGGACTAGCGGGAGACGAGCAGTACTTC	CSVDGLAGDEQYF